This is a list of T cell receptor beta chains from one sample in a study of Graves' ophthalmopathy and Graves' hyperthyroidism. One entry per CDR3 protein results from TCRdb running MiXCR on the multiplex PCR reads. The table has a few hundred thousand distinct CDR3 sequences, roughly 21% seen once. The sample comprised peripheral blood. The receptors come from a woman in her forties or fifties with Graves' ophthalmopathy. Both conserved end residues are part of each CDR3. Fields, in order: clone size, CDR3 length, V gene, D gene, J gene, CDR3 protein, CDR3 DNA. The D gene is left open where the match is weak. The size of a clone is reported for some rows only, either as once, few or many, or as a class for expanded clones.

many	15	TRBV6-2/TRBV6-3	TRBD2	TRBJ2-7	CASSYSGTSGYEQYF	TGTGCCAGCAGTTACTCGGGGACTAGCGGCTACGAGCAGTACTTC
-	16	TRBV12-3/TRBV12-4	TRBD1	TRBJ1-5	CASSSRTGAYNQPQHF	TGTGCCAGCAGTTCCCGAACAGGGGCATACAATCAGCCCCAGCATTTT
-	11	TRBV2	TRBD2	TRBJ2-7	CASEGGNEQYF	TGTGCCAGCGAGGGAGGGAACGAGCAGTACTTC
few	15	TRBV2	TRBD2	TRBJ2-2	CASSETTSGGGELFF	TGTGCCAGCAGTGAAACGACTAGCGGTGGCGGGGAGCTGTTTTTT
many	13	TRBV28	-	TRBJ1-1	CASTGVANTEAFF	TGTGCCAGCACCGGGGTGGCGAACACTGAAGCTTTCTTT
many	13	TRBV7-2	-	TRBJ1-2	CASSLGAFSHPTF	TGTGCCAGCAGCTTAGGGGCCTTCTCCCACCCCACCTTC
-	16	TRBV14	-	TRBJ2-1	CASSQGGAFSYNEQFF	TGTGCCAGCAGCCAAGGAGGGGCCTTCTCCTACAATGAGCAGTTCTTC
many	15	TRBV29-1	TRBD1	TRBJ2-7	CSVLQGDRGRGEQYF	TGCAGCGTCCTCCAGGGGGACAGGGGCAGGGGCGAGCAGTACTTC
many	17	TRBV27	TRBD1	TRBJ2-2	CASSTGQGTANTGELFF	TGTGCCAGCAGTACCGGACAGGGCACCGCGAACACCGGGGAGCTGTTTTTT
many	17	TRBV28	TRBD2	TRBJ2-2	CASSDTLSGMNTGELFF	TGTGCCAGCAGTGATACTCTTAGCGGGATGAACACCGGGGAGCTGTTTTTT
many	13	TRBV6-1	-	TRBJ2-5	CASSGQGRETQYF	TGTGCCAGCAGTGGGCAGGGGAGGGAGACCCAGTACTTC
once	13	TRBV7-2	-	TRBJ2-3	CASSALSTDTQYF	TGTGCCAGCAGCGCCCTTAGCACAGATACGCAGTATTTT
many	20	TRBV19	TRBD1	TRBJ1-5	CASSSRGTGGDPYSNQPQHF	TGTGCCAGTAGTTCACGTGGGACAGGGGGCGATCCTTATAGCAATCAGCCCCAGCATTTT
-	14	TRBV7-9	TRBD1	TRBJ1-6	CASDGQGSNSPLHF	TGTGCCAGCGACGGACAGGGATCGAATTCACCCCTCCACTTT
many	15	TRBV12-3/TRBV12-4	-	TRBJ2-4	CASTDAANTKNIQYF	TGTGCCAGCACTGACGCGGCGAACACCAAAAACATTCAGTACTTC
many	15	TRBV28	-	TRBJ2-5	CASSPQRRGKETQYF	TGTGCCAGCAGTCCCCAGCGAAGGGGGAAAGAGACCCAGTACTTC
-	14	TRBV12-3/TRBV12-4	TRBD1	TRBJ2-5	CASSYQGARETQYF	TGTGCCAGCAGTTACCAGGGGGCGCGGGAGACCCAGTACTTC
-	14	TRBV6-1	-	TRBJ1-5	CASSESTGNQPQHF	TGTGCCAGCAGTGAATCGACTGGAAATCAGCCCCAGCATTTT
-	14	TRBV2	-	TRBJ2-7	CASSLDSSWGEQYF	TGTGCCAGCAGTTTGGACTCCTCCTGGGGGGAGCAGTACTTC
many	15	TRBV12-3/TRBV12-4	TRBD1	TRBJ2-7	CASSRPGQGFGEQYF	TGTGCCAGCAGTCGACCGGGACAGGGGTTCGGGGAGCAGTACTTC
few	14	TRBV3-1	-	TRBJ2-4	CASSQAGRVDIQYF	TGTGCCAGCAGCCAAGCCGGCAGGGTTGACATTCAGTACTTC
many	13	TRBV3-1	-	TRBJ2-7	CASSQRPAGEQYF	TGTGCCAGCAGCCAACGGCCTGCGGGCGAGCAGTACTTC
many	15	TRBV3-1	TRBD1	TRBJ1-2	CASSHSDRIIYGYTF	TGTGCCAGCAGCCACTCGGACAGGATAATTTATGGCTACACCTTC
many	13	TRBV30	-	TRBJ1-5	CAWSVQDNQPQHF	TGTGCCTGGAGTGTACAGGACAATCAGCCCCAGCATTTT
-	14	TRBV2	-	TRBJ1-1	CASSDQSQNTEAFF	TGTGCCAGCAGTGATCAATCACAGAACACTGAAGCTTTCTTT
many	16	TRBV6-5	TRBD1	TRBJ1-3	CASSYYGTGAGNTIYF	TGTGCCAGCAGTTACTACGGGACAGGGGCTGGAAACACCATATATTTT
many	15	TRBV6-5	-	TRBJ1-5	CASSRGGGGDQPQHF	TGTGCCAGCAGTAGGGGCGGGGGGGGCGATCAGCCCCAGCATTTT
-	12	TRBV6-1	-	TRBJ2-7	CASTTDTYEQYF	TGTGCCAGCACCACGGACACTTACGAGCAGTACTTC
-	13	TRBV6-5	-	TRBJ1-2	CASSSSWQEGYTF	TGTGCCAGCAGTTCCTCCTGGCAGGAGGGCTACACCTTC
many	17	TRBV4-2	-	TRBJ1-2	CASSPGEASGSNYGYTF	TGTGCCAGCAGCCCAGGGGAAGCGAGTGGCAGTAACTATGGCTACACCTTC
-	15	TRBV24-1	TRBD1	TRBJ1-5	CATSVGQGIAEPQHF	TGTGCCACCAGTGTGGGACAGGGGATCGCGGAGCCCCAGCATTTT
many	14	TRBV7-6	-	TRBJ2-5	CASSLRGAQETQYF	TGTGCCAGCAGCTTACGCGGTGCGCAAGAGACCCAGTACTTC
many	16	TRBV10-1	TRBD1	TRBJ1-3	CASSGNRGEEGNTIYF	TGCGCCAGCAGTGGAAACAGGGGAGAAGAAGGAAACACCATATATTTT
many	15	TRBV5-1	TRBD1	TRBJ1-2	CASSPRGQGNYGYTF	TGCGCCAGCAGCCCGAGGGGACAGGGGAACTATGGCTACACCTTC
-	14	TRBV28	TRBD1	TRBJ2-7	CASSPTGPPYEQYF	TGTGCCAGCAGCCCGACAGGGCCACCCTACGAGCAGTACTTC
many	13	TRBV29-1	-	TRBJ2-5	CSVSPTGPETQYF	TGCAGCGTCTCTCCCACAGGGCCAGAGACCCAGTACTTC
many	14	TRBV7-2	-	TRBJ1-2	CASSSSVRGDGYTF	TGTGCCAGCAGCAGCAGCGTTAGAGGAGATGGCTACACCTTC
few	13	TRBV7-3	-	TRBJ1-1	CASSLGVNTEAYF	TGTGCCAGCAGCCTCGGGGTGAACACTGAAGCTTACTTT
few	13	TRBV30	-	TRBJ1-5	CAWSASGDQPQHF	TGTGCCTGGAGTGCCTCCGGGGACCAGCCCCAGCATTTT
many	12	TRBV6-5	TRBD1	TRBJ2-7	CASIETGREQYF	TGTGCCAGCATCGAGACAGGGCGCGAGCAGTACTTC
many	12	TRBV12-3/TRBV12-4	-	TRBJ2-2	CASRRDTGELFF	TGTGCCAGCAGACGAGACACCGGGGAGCTGTTTTTT
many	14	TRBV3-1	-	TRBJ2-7	CASSPSKRAYEQYF	TGTGCCAGCAGCCCCTCTAAGCGGGCCTACGAGCAGTACTTC
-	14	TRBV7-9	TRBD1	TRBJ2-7	CASSLLGQGSEQYF	TGTGCCAGCAGCCTACTGGGACAGGGTAGCGAGCAGTACTTC
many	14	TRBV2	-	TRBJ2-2	CASSNGGNTGELFF	TGTGCCAGCAGTAACGGGGGCAACACCGGGGAGCTGTTTTTT
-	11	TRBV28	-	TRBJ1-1	CASFSFLGAFF	TGTGCCAGCTTTAGTTTTCTTGGAGCTTTCTTT
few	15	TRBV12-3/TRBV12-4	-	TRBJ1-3	CASSFRGFTGNTIYF	TGTGCCAGCAGTTTCAGGGGCTTCACTGGAAACACCATATATTTT
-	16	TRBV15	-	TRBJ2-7	CATSRDRGDIGSEQYF	TGTGCCACCAGCAGAGATCGGGGGGACATAGGGTCCGAGCAGTACTTC